The source of this T cell receptor (beta chain) is a study of blood T cell repertoires in COVID-19. The repertoire was sequenced with immunoSEQ multiplex PCR; TCRdb's copy has only in-frame clones and lacks some. The profile shows 300,000 to 500,000 clones, around nine tenths of them singletons. The CDR3 sequence is 16 residues long. V lost 2 bases, J lost 5 bases, and 7 bases stayed unmatched. CDR1 is PRHDT and CDR2 is FYEKMQ in the germline V gene (reference sequence). The sequenced material came from PBMCs or T cells enriched from blood (not recorded which). The TCR was taken from a woman between 25 and 40 years old with acute COVID-19. The V gene is TRBV13, the J gene TRBJ2-3; 10 nucleotides align to TRBD2. CDR3 DNA sequence: TGTGCCAGCAGCTTACGCCAGCGGGGGGGCGGAGATACGCAGTATTTT. It translates to CASSLRQRGGGDTQYF.